These 8 T cell receptor beta chains came from one sample sequenced in a study of blood T cell repertoires in COVID-19 (dated by TCRdb to 2020 to 2021). Libraries came from the immunoSEQ multiplex PCR assay. TCRdb took over this immuneACCESS table, retaining in-frame rearrangements with V and J assigned. Such tables are incomplete; in checked studies, under half of the missing clones stem from an unresolved V gene, and the remainder is unexplained. The sample table records some 160,000 clones; approximately 80% of these occur just once. Nearly 3.5% of the sample rests with the top ten. Specimen: PBMCs or T cells enriched from blood (not recorded which). These receptors originate from a woman aged 55-69 years who had recovered from COVID-19.

Only a few counts were recorded for this clone. The gene calls are TRBV5-6 and TRBJ1-6; D possibly corresponds to TRBD1 (6 bases). CDR1 is SGHDT, CDR2 YYEEEE, per germline. Trimming stripped 4 bases from V and 3 bases from J, with 14 bases between. This CDR3 comprises 16 residues. CDR3 DNA: TGTGCCAGCAGCAGAGGGGGGGGTCACTATAATTCACCCCTCCACTTT. It codes for CASSRGGGHYNSPLHF.

CDR3 residues: CASSQERDTLTLNTEAFF. CDR3 DNA sequence: TGCGCCAGCAGCCAAGAGAGGGACACCTTGACTTTGAACACTGAAGCTTTCTTT. The rearrangement links TRBV4-1 to TRBJ1-1, with D perhaps matching TRBD1 (6 bases). Germline V CDR1 and CDR2: MGHRA, YSYEKL. Between the trimmed V and J ends, which lost 0 bases and 0 bases, there was a span of 17 bases. The CDR3 is made up of 18 amino acids.

As for this clone: This same CDR3 is encoded by further DNA sequences in the sample. The V gene is TRBV5-1, the J gene TRBJ1-6; TRBD1 matches 7 bases. Losses at the gene ends were 0 bases for V and 7 bases for J; bases not matched to a gene: 1. In germline, CDR1 is SGHRS, CDR2 YFSETQ. This CDR3 has 14 residues. CDR3 nucleotides: TGCGCCAGCAGCTTGGGACAGGGCAATTCACCCCTCCACTTT. Translated, it gives CASSLGQGNSPLHF.

The chain links TRBV7-2 to TRBJ2-2; TRBD1 is a possible D gene (6 bases). The CDR3 sequence is 13 residues long. Germline assignment: CDR1 SGHTA and CDR2 FQGNSA. The V end was cut by 2 bases, the J end by 9 bases, with 10 bases between. The CDR3 region is CASSLTGNRELFF. The CDR3 nucleotides read TGTGCCAGCAGCTTAACAGGGAATCGGGAGCTGTTTTTT.

A single count supports this clone. This sequence joins TRBV19 and TRBJ2-1; 7 nucleotides agree with TRBD1. Per germline, CDR1 LNHDA and CDR2 SQIVND (reference sequence). V was pared by 0 bases and J by 4 bases, with 6 bases of the junction left unmatched. This CDR3 is 16 amino acids long. The CDR3 here is CASSIDGQARYNEQFF. The CDR3 region has the DNA TGTGCCAGTAGTATAGATGGACAGGCGCGGTACAATGAGCAGTTCTTC.

The chain combines TRBV10-1 with TRBJ2-2; weak D call: TRBD1 (5 bases). The ends were cut back, 6 bases at V and 7 bases at J, with 9 bases in the middle. Germline lookup yields CDR1 WNHNN and CDR2 SYGVQD (reference sequence). The CDR3 extends over 12 amino acids. CDR3 sequence reads: CASRGPIGELFF. Written as DNA, the CDR3 is TGCGCCAGCAGGGGGCCCATCGGGGAGCTGTTTTTT.

This clone has a single count. The rearrangement links TRBV18 to TRBJ2-1, with 8 bases identical to TRBD1. The germline CDR1 and CDR2 sequences are KGHSH and LQKENI. The CDR3 totals 16 residues. Unmatched junction bases numbered 9, after V lost 0 bases and J lost 8 bases. The CDR3, as DNA: TGTGCCAGCTCACCACCGACCGCGACAGGGGTGCATGAGCAGTTCTTC. This encodes CASSPPTATGVHEQFF.

The chain recombines TRBV10-3 with TRBJ2-5, with 10 bases matching TRBD2. CDR1 and CDR2 from the germline V gene are ENHRY and SYGVKD. V lost 6 bases to trimming and J lost 4 bases; unmatched junction nucleotides: 2. There are 13 residues in the CDR3. The CDR3 bases are TGTGCCATCAGGGGGACTAGCGCAGAGACCCAGTACTTC. Its protein is CAIRGTSAETQYF.